This entry concerns a single T cell receptor (beta chain). The antigen is undetermined. This sample was included in a study of monozygotic twins with cystic fibrosis. Overall study context: Library input was 2.5 to 3 micrograms of fragmented DNA, with approximately 16 PCR cycles.

The repertoire was sequenced with immunoSEQ multiplex PCR; TCRdb's copy has only in-frame clones and lacks some. This sample carries under 20,000 clones, approximately 97% of them seen once, and the ten largest clones take less than 2%. This CDR3 comprises 15 residues. In germline, CDR1 is SNHLY, CDR2 FYNNEI. Trimming at V came to 8 bases and at J to 4 bases, leaving 8 bases not matched to a gene. General study points: Co-twins had the most similar V usage for 13 of 16 pairs, J for 8. The repertoire was suggested to be naive-dominated, clonality median around 0.0093.

The sequenced sample consisted of blood. This receptor was taken from a woman under 40 with cystic fibrosis. The chain combines TRBV2 with TRBJ1-6; 7 nucleotides line up with TRBD1. Here the CDR3 DNA reads TGTGCCAGCGGGCTCGGGACAGAATATAATTCACCCCTCCACTTT. Protein product: CASGLGTEYNSPLHF.